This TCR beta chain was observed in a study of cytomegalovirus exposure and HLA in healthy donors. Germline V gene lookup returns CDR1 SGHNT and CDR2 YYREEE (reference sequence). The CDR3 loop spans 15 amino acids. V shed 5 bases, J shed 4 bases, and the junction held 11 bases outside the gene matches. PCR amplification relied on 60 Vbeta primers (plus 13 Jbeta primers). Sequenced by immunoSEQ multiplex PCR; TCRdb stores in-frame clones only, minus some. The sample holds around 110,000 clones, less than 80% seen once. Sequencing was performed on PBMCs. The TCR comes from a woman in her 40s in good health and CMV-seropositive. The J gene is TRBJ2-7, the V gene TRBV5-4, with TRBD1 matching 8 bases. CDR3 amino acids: CASRHKTGQVYEQYF. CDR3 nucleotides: TGTGCCAGCAGACATAAAACGGGACAGGTGTACGAGCAGTACTTC.